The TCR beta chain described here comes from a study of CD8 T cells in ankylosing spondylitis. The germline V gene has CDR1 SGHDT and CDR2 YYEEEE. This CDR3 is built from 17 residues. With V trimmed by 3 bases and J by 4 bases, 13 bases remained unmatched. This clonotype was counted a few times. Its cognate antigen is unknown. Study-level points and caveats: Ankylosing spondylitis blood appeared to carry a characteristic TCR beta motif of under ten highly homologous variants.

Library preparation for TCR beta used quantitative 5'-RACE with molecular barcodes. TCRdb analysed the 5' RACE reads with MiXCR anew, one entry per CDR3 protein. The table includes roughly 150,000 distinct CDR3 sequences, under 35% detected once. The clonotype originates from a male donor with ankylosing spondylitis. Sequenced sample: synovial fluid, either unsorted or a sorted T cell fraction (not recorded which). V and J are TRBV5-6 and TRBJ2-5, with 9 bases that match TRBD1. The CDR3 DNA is TGTGCCAGCAGCTCCGTAGGTGTACAGGGGGCTGGAGAGACCCAGTACTTC. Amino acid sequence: CASSSVGVQGAGETQYF. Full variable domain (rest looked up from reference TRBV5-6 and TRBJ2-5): DAGVTQSPTHLIKTRGQQVTLRCSPKSGHDTVSWYQQALGQGPQFIFQYYEEEERQRGNFPDRFSGHQFPNYSSELNVNALLLGDSALYLCASSSVGVQGAGETQYFGPGTRLLVL.